Relative to its sample, the clone carrying this T cell receptor beta chain is medium-sized (0.01 to 0.1%). These data belong to a study of PD-1 blockade in classical Hodgkin lymphoma. Every patient relapsed after autologous stem cell transplantation, and brentuximab vedotin exposure varied. The method was immunoSEQ multiplex PCR; TCRdb's version includes in-frame clones alone and lacks a portion of them. The sample gives about 13,000 clones, around three quarters of which show up once; roughly 24% is in the top ten. This clonotype originated in a human donor with classical Hodgkin lymphoma. The sequencing here drew on peripheral blood mononuclear cells (PBMCs), taken at baseline.

The DNA of the CDR3 is TGTGCCAGCAGTTGGGCGGCGGGACAGACAGAGACCCAGTACTTC. Protein sequence: CASSWAAGQTETQYF. The chain combines TRBV6-6 with TRBJ2-5, with D tentatively TRBD1 (7 bases). V was pared by 4 bases and J by 4 bases, with 16 bases between. The length of the CDR3 is 15 residues. The germline V gene has CDR1 MNHNY and CDR2 SVGAGI (reference sequence).